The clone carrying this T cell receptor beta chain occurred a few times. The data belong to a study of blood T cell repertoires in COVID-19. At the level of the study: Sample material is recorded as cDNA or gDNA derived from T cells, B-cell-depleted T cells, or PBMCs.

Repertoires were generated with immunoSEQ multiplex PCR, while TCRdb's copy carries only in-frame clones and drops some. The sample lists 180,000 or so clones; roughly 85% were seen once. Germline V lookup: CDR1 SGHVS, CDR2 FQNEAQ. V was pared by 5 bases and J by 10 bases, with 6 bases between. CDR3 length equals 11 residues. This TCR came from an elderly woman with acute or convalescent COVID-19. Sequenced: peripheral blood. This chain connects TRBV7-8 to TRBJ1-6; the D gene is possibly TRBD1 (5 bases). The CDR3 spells CASSGASPLHF. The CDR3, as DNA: TGTGCCAGCAGCGGGGCATCACCCCTCCACTTT.